The sequence of this T cell receptor beta chain was determined in a study of control samples from healthy donors and cancer patients. V lost 0 bases, J lost 8 bases, and 8 bases stayed unmatched. The length of the CDR3 is 15 residues. Germline V lookup: CDR1 SGDLS, CDR2 YYNGEE. Sequencing used immunoSEQ multiplex PCR; TCRdb keeps in-frame clones, though not all of them. The repertoire consists of around 68,000 clones, with approximately 84% occurring once and the leading ten covering about 15%. This sequence originates from a man aged 45-65 years in good health. The sequenced sample was blood. The V call is TRBV9, the J call TRBJ2-1, with 7 bases aligning to TRBD2. CDR3 DNA: TGTGCCAGCAGCGTAGTGCGGGAGCGTAATGATGAGCAGTTCTTC. The encoded protein is CASSVVRERNDEQFF.